This passage covers 21 T cell receptor beta chains from one sample sequenced in a study of T cell responses to AZD1222 COVID-19 vaccine. This table comes from immunoSEQ multiplex PCR, and its TCRdb copy is limited to in-frame clones, with some not included. The sample lists about 120,000 clones, 80% to 90% occurring once. This specimen was peripheral blood, taken on day 0 of AZD1222 vaccination. Receptor source: an adult in good health.

The chain combines TRBV30 with TRBJ2-7; no clear D. Per the germline V gene, CDR1 is GTSNPN and CDR2 is SVGIG (reference sequence). Deletions cut 4 bases from V and 3 bases from J, with 10 bases between. This CDR3 has 12 amino acids. Here the CDR3 reads CAWIQNSYEQYF. As DNA, the CDR3 is TGTGCCTGGATCCAGAACAGCTACGAGCAGTACTTC.

The chain uses TRBV10-3 and TRBJ2-7; the match to TRBD1 covers 7 bases. Germline V lookup: CDR1 ENHRY, CDR2 SYGVKD. V gave up 3 bases and J gave up 10 bases; unmatched junction bases: 3. The CDR3 has 11 residues. CDR3 residues: CAISEGTEQYF. For the CDR3, the DNA is TGTGCCATCAGTGAAGGGACAGAACAGTACTTC.

This chain joins TRBV5-1 and TRBJ1-4; 9 bases fit TRBD1. Germline lookup yields CDR1 SGHRS and CDR2 YFSETQ. The CDR3 sequence is 19 residues long. V shed 4 bases, J shed 5 bases, and the junction held 18 bases outside the gene matches. DNA of the CDR3: TGCGCCAGCAGCCAACAGGGACAGGGCCCTTTAAGCTTAAATGAAAAACTGTTTTTT. Translating it yields CASSQQGQGPLSLNEKLFF.

The rearrangement links TRBV3-1 (or the pseudogene TRBV3-2) to TRBJ1-1; D unclear. CDR1 and CDR2 from the germline V gene are LGHDT and YNNKEL (reference sequence). The ends were cut back, 1 base at V and 8 bases at J, with 5 bases in the middle. The CDR3 spans 11 residues. The DNA for the CDR3 is TGTGCCAGCAGCCAAGGAGGGGAAGCTTTCTTT. It is translated as CASSQGGEAFF.

To note about this clone: Other nucleotide sequences from this sample produce the same CDR3. The V call is TRBV18, the J call TRBJ1-4; no clear D. The CDR3 length is 14 residues. Germline CDR1 and CDR2: KGHSH and LQKENI. V lost 4 bases and J 0 bases, leaving 6 bases between the germline ends. CDR3: CASSQGATNEKLFF. CDR3 sequence (DNA): TGTGCCAGCTCACAGGGTGCAACTAATGAAAAACTGTTTTTT. Full variable domain (rest looked up from reference TRBV18 and TRBJ1-4): NAGVMQNPRHLVRRRGQEARLRCSPMKGHSHVYWYRQLPEEGLKFMVYLQKENIIDESGMPKERFSAEFPKEGPSILRIQQVVRGDSAAYFCASSQGATNEKLFFGSGTQLSVL.

This chain uses TRBV30 with TRBJ1-2; D gene ambiguous. From germline, CDR1 is GTSNPN and CDR2 SVGIG (reference sequence). Deletions cut 0 bases from V and 2 bases from J, with 1 base between. This CDR3 region has 11 residues. The chain's CDR3 is CAWSVNYGYTF. CDR3 in DNA: TGTGCCTGGAGTGTAAACTATGGCTACACCTTC.

CDR3 sequence reads: CASSVTSGGVKTQYF. The CDR3 DNA follows: TGTGCCAGCAGCGTTACTAGCGGGGGAGTGAAGACCCAGTACTTC. The genes are TRBV9 and TRBJ2-5, with 11 positions matching TRBD2. V dropped 2 bases and J dropped 6; count of bases not matched to a gene: 6. Germline V CDR1 and CDR2: SGDLS, YYNGEE. The CDR3 runs to 15 residues. Full variable domain (rest looked up from reference TRBV9 and TRBJ2-5): DSGVTQTPKHLITATGQRVTLRCSPRSGDLSVYWYQQSLDQGLQFLIQYYNGEERAKGNILERFSAQQFPDLHSELNLSSLELGDSALYFCASSVTSGGVKTQYFGPGTRLLVL.

This clone has just a few counts. The CDR3 reads CASSRHGTGRTARPNTIYF. The CDR3 nucleotides read TGTGCCAGCAGCCGACATGGGACAGGTCGCACCGCCCGTCCAAACACCATATATTTT. The genes are TRBV7-6 and TRBJ1-3, with 8 nucleotides matching TRBD1. The germline V gene has CDR1 SGHVS and CDR2 FNYEAQ. V trimming: 5 bases; J trimming: 6 bases; junction bases outside the gene matches: 21. CDR3 length equals 19 residues.

The V gene is TRBV5-1, the J gene TRBJ1-5; D gene uncertain. The germline gives CDR1 SGHRS, CDR2 YFSETQ. V lost 0 bases to trimming and J lost 7 bases, with 14 bases between them. This CDR3 region has 15 residues. The CDR3 reads CASSLAGRGGQPQHF. In nucleotides, the CDR3 is TGCGCCAGCAGCTTGGCCGGGCGGGGAGGGCAGCCCCAGCATTTT.

The rearrangement links TRBV10-3 to TRBJ2-2, with TRBD1 matching 8 bases. Germline loops: CDR1 ENHRY, CDR2 SYGVKD. The CDR3 covers 15 residues. The J segment lost 7 bases and the V segment lost 6 bases, leaving 10 bases of the junction unmatched. CDR3 nucleotides: TGTGCCATCAGATCCAGGGGGCTAATTGGCGGGGAGCTGTTTTTT. Translation: CAIRSRGLIGGELFF.

The V and J genes are TRBV4-3 and TRBJ2-3; 7 bases fit TRBD1. The CDR3 sequence is 17 residues long. The ends lost 0 bases at V and 4 bases at J; junction bases unmatched: 10. The V gene's germline CDR1 is LGHNA and CDR2 YSLEER. The CDR3 loop reads CASSQDGPQGDADTQYF. CDR3 DNA sequence: TGCGCCAGCAGCCAAGATGGGCCCCAGGGGGATGCAGATACGCAGTATTTT.

The J gene is TRBJ2-7, the V gene TRBV7-2, with 11 bases lining up with TRBD2. Unmatched junction bases numbered 4, after V lost 1 base and J lost 5 bases. Germline CDR1 is SGHTA and CDR2 is FQGNSA. This CDR3 comprises 15 residues. The CDR3 spells CASSLVVTSGNEQYF. The CDR3 region has the DNA TGTGCCAGCAGCTTAGTGGTGACTAGCGGGAACGAGCAGTACTTC.

This sequence joins TRBV11-3 and TRBJ1-1; TRBD1 aligns across 7 bases. The CDR3 contains 17 residues. Trimming removed 0 bases from V and 4 bases from J; junction bases left unmatched: 11. Germline assignment: CDR1 SGHNT and CDR2 YENEEA. CDR3 sequence (DNA): TGTGCCAGCAGCTTAGATCTGCGGGCAGGGGGAGGCACTGAAGCTTTCTTT. This sequence encodes CASSLDLRAGGGTEAFF.

The chain uses TRBV19 and TRBJ1-3; weak D call: TRBD1 (5 bases). Deletions cut 6 bases from V and 3 bases from J, with 12 bases between. Germline lookup yields CDR1 LNHDA and CDR2 SQIVND (reference sequence). The CDR3 totals 14 residues. Here the CDR3 DNA reads TGTGCCAGTAGCCTGGGGACCTTTGGAAACACCATATATTTT. Protein product: CASSLGTFGNTIYF. Combining the CDR3 with reference TRBV19 and TRBJ1-3 gives the whole variable domain DGGITQSPKYLFRKEGQNVTLSCEQNLNHDAMYWYRQDPGQGLRLIYYSQIVNDFQKGDIAEGYSVSREKKESFPLTVTSAQKNPTAFYLCASSLGTFGNTIYFGEGSWLTVV.

This clone was counted between two and nine times. This rearrangement joins TRBV18 to TRBJ1-1, with a tentative D call TRBD1 (5 bases). V lost 6 bases and J lost 0, with 17 bases in between. In germline, CDR1 is KGHSH, CDR2 LQKENI. The CDR3 is 16 residues long. CDR3 nucleotide sequence: TGTGCCAGCTCCGAGAGATCCCCAGGGATGAACACTGAAGCTTTCTTT. It encodes CASSERSPGMNTEAFF.

V and J are TRBV5-1 and TRBJ2-7, with D uncertain. The V end lost 3 bases, the J end lost 0 bases, and 13 bases lay between the germline ends. The CDR3 is made up of 15 amino acids. CDR1 SGHRS and CDR2 YFSETQ come from the germline V gene. The CDR3 coding sequence is TGCGCCAGCAGCTCTACAACGGCGAGCTCCTACGAGCAGTACTTC. Protein product: CASSSTTASSYEQYF.

This clone has a handful of counts. The gene calls are TRBV6-4 and TRBJ2-3; 9 nucleotides agree with TRBD2. Losses at the gene ends were 3 bases for V and 0 bases for J; bases not matched to a gene: 1. Germline loops: CDR1 MRHNA, CDR2 SNTAGT. CDR3 size: 15 residues. In DNA, the CDR3 is TGTGCCAGCAGTGAGGGGACTAGCAGCACAGATACGCAGTATTTT. Its protein product is CASSEGTSSTDTQYF.

The V call is TRBV30, the J call TRBJ2-7; no firm D call. The ends were cut back, 3 bases at V and 2 bases at J, with 11 bases in the middle. In germline, CDR1 is GTSNPN, CDR2 SVGIG (reference sequence). The CDR3 runs 13 residues. The CDR3 bases are TGTGCCTGGAGGGTAACATTGACCTACGAGCAGTACTTC. Protein sequence: CAWRVTLTYEQYF.

This clone was seen repeatedly, ten times or more. This chain's CDR3 is CASSLFRDTEAFF. As DNA, the CDR3 is TGTGCCAGCAGCTTGTTCCGAGACACTGAAGCTTTCTTT. The chain links TRBV5-6 to TRBJ1-1; D gene unclear. Germline V CDR1 and CDR2: SGHDT, YYEEEE. Trimming left V 1 base short and J 3 bases short, with 7 bases between. The CDR3 sequence is 13 residues long.

The chain is built from TRBV3-1 (or the pseudogene TRBV3-2) and TRBJ1-1, with D unresolved. The germline V gene encodes CDR1 LGHDT and CDR2 YNNKEL (reference sequence). Trimming removed 0 bases from V and 3 bases from J, with 26 bases in between. The CDR3 contains 20 residues. Here the CDR3 reads CASSQDNVYRLHKADTEAFF. The CDR3, as DNA: TGTGCCAGCAGCCAAGATAACGTCTATAGGCTCCATAAGGCGGACACTGAAGCTTTCTTT.

This chain connects TRBV11-2 to TRBJ1-6; maybe TRBD1 (5 bases). Trimming pared 5 bases from V and 10 bases from J, leaving 18 bases between. CDR3 length: 15 residues. CDR1 SGHAT and CDR2 FQNNGV come from the germline V gene. The CDR3: CASSLSGGGESPLHF. CDR3 sequence (DNA): TGTGCCAGCAGCCTATCGGGTGGAGGGGAGTCACCCCTCCACTTT.